A single T cell receptor beta chain is shown here with its context. Its antigen is undetermined. This CDR3 contains 16 residues. Trimming stripped 4 bases from V and 4 bases from J, with 16 bases between. The sample originates from a study of cytomegalovirus exposure and HLA in healthy donors. Study-level information: Ancestry clustering placed about 86% of 350 to 500 genotyped donors in the Caucasian-associated cluster.

General study findings and limits: Trimming of TCR beta V- and J-genes showed a link, identified in a later analysis, to a missense DCLRE1C variant. Reportedly, a later analysis found an Asian-associated ancestry cluster had fewer N-insertions than the roughly 700-donor mean.

This PCR relied on a set of 60 Vbeta primers and 13 Jbeta primers. Per the study methods: Later analysis identified 88 million or so unique TCR beta chains, roughly 11 million shared. Profiling relied on immunoSEQ multiplex PCR, and the TCRdb table lists in-frame clones only, not all of them. D and trimming come from the DNA, and the V and J calls and clone size come from that table. The data show 74,000 or so clones, with 77% seen just once and around 3% held by the top ten. The specimen sequenced was PBMCs. V usage is TRBV23-1 and J usage is TRBJ2-2; tentatively, D is TRBD1 (6 bases). TRBV23-1 carries the ORF label, with uncertain function. This clonotype was obtained from a man aged 45-65 years in good health and CMV-seropositive. This CDR3 is CASSLAPTGSTGELFF. The CDR3 nucleotides are TGCGCCAGCAGTCTGGCCCCCACAGGGTCCACCGGGGAGCTGTTTTTT.